This T cell receptor (beta chain) was sequenced in a study of regulatory T cells in long-lasting Graves disease. A few counts support this clonotype. CDR1 and CDR2 (germline): DFQATT, SNEGSKA (reference sequence). The CDR3 totals 17 residues. Trimming removed 0 bases from V and 5 bases from J, with 23 bases in between. With iRepertoire HTBI primers and Arm-PCR of CDR3 regions, TCR beta libraries were built. MiXCR, run by TCRdb on the multiplex PCR reads, gives a single entry per CDR3 protein. The profile shows 700,000 or so distinct CDR3 sequences, about 32% of them singletons. The time point here: persistent/refractory GD, antithyroid drugs over 5 years with positive TRAb. RNA from PBMCs was the source of the TCR library.

The starting material was peripheral blood mononuclear cells (PBMCs), obtained when the disease was refractory, from a patient treated with antithyroid drugs. This TCR was sampled from a female donor with Graves disease. The rearrangement joins TRBV20-1 to TRBJ2-7, with D perhaps matching TRBD2 (6 bases). CDR3 protein: CSARDPDSASGPDEQYF. The CDR3 nucleotides are TGCAGTGCTAGAGATCCGGACTCAGCAAGCGGGCCCGACGAGCAGTACTTC.